This TCR beta chain was captured by sequencing in a study of T cell responses to AZD1222 COVID-19 vaccine. At the level of the study: Second doses were pooled across both intervals (about 4 or about 12 weeks).

The data were produced by immunoSEQ multiplex PCR, yet TCRdb's version contains in-frame clones alone and is incomplete. This sample has 73,000 or so clones, with around 88% found just once. Note on this clone: Its target is not known.

With 0 bases clipped from V and 5 bases from J, the junction kept 13 bases outside the gene matches. From germline, CDR1 is SGDLS and CDR2 YYNGEE. CDR3 length: 17 residues. Study results and limitations: The donors showed a predominance of white British ancestry and of females, with possible underestimation of clonal diversity.

This receptor was obtained from an adult in good health. The V and J genes are TRBV9 and TRBJ1-1, with 7 bases that match TRBD1. Sequenced here: peripheral blood, sampled on day 0 of AZD1222 vaccination. The CDR3 spells CASSVVRAQGGATEAFF. Written as DNA, the CDR3 is TGTGCCAGCAGCGTAGTTCGGGCTCAGGGGGGCGCGACTGAAGCTTTCTTT. The full variable domain, its missing parts supplied by reference TRBV9 and TRBJ1-1, is DSGVTQTPKHLITATGQRVTLRCSPRSGDLSVYWYQQSLDQGLQFLIQYYNGEERAKGNILERFSAQQFPDLHSELNLSSLELGDSALYFCASSVVRAQGGATEAFFGQGTRLTVV.